This T cell receptor (beta chain) is drawn from a study of control samples from healthy donors and cancer patients. Profiled with immunoSEQ multiplex PCR; TCRdb holds only in-frame clones, not every one. The sample gives 150,000 to 200,000 clones, around 87% of which show up once; around 1.4% is in the top ten. The germline CDR1 and CDR2 sequences are SGDLS and YYNGEE. The V gene lost 3 bases and the J gene lost 0 bases, with 9 bases spanning the gap. The CDR3 has 14 residues. This TCR was recovered from a woman between 50 and 59 years old in good health. Sequenced material: blood. The V call is TRBV9, the J call TRBJ1-2, with D hard to call. CDR3 coding DNA: TGTGCCAGCAGCGCGGGATTAGCTAACTATGGCTACACCTTC. The encoded protein is CASSAGLANYGYTF. Variable domain in full (rest from reference TRBV9 and TRBJ1-2): DSGVTQTPKHLITATGQRVTLRCSPRSGDLSVYWYQQSLDQGLQFLIQYYNGEERAKGNILERFSAQQFPDLHSELNLSSLELGDSALYFCASSAGLANYGYTFGSGTRLTVV.